The sequence of this T cell receptor beta chain was determined in a study of blood T cell repertoires in COVID-19. Study details: Spain, Italy and the United States supplied samples that represented acute and convalescent COVID-19.

Authors' data handling: Estimation of nucleated cell counts was performed using reference gene primer amplification. The method was immunoSEQ multiplex PCR; TCRdb's version includes in-frame clones alone and lacks a portion of them. V and J calls and clone size come straight from that table; D and trimming were deduced from the DNA. The sample has around 100,000 clones, roughly nine tenths seen once. The CDR3 totals 16 residues. V was trimmed by 2 bases and J by 0 bases, leaving 11 bases between them. Germline CDR1 MNHNS, CDR2 SASEGT. The sample consisted of peripheral blood. The clonotype was recovered from a middle-aged man with active COVID-19. This chain links TRBV6-1 with TRBJ2-4; D uncertain. CDR3 bases: TGTGCCAGCAGTGAAAACAGAGTTGAAGCCAAAAACATTCAGTACTTC. Translation: CASSENRVEAKNIQYF.